This T cell receptor (beta chain) appears in the sequencing data of a study of T-cell reconstitution after alpha-beta-depleted transplantation in children. The authors prepared the TCRbeta library with unique molecular identifiers. One entry per CDR3 protein, called by TCRdb with MiXCR from the PCR reads. The sample lists more than 150,000 distinct CDR3 sequences, roughly 15% occurring once. V dropped 4 bases and J dropped 9; count of bases not matched to a gene: 17. Germline lookup yields CDR1 SEHNR and CDR2 FQNEAQ (reference sequence). CDR3 length: 17 amino acids. The chain has TRBV7-9 and TRBJ2-1; 8 nucleotides agree with TRBD2. The source material was PBMCs from the stem cell graft donor, sampled from the stem cell graft. The sequence was obtained from a human donor who donated a stem cell graft to a child with acute lymphoblastic leukemia. CDR3 nucleotides: TGTGCCAGCAGCTCAGACCCCAGCGGGAGTAACAGTGGTGAGCAGTTCTTC. This codes for CASSSDPSGSNSGEQFF. Drawing the rest from reference TRBV7-9 and TRBJ2-1, the complete variable domain is DTGVSQNPRHKITKRGQNVTFRCDPISEHNRLYWYRQTLGQGPEFLTYFQNEAQLEKSRLLSDRFSAERPKGSFSTLEIQRTEQGDSAMYLCASSSDPSGSNSGEQFFGPGTRLTVL.